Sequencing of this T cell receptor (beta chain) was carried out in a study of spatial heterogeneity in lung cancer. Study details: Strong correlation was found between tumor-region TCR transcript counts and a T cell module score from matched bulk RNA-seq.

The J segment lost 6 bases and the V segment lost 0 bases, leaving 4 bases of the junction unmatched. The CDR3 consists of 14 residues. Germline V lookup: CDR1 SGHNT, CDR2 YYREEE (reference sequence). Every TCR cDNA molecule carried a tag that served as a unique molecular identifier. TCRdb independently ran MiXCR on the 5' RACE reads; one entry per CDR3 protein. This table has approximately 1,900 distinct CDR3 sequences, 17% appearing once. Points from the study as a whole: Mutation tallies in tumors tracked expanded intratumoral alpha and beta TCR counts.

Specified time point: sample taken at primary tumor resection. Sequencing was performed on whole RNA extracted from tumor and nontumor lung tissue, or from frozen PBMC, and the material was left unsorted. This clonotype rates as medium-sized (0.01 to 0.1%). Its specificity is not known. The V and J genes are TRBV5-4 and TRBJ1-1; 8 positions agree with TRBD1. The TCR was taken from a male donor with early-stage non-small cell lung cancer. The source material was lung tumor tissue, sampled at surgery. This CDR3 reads CASSLVGQGAEAFF. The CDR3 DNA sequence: TGTGCCAGCAGCTTGGTCGGACAGGGCGCTGAAGCTTTCTTT.